This T cell receptor (beta chain) was obtained from a study of Tregs in tolerant kidney transplant recipients. Produced via immunoSEQ multiplex PCR; TCRdb's table is partial and in-frame only. The sample shows about 50,000 clones, approximately 89% of them seen only once. Mixed chimerism was transient after nonmyeloablative marrow transplants from related graft donors. There are 16 residues in the CDR3. After removal of 4 bases from V and 5 bases from J, the junction contained 10 bases not matched to a gene. Germline V CDR1 and CDR2: SGDLS, YYNGEE. The clonotype comes from a human patient who received a combined kidney and bone marrow transplant. Some T cells may have come from the graft donor. Sequences were derived from CD8+ T cells from blood (PBMCs), sampled 12 months after the transplant. This rearrangement joins TRBV9 to TRBJ2-3; TRBD2 matches at 10 bases. The CDR3 bases are TGTGCCAGCAGCCTCCCGAGCGGGGGGGCCGAAGATACGCAGTATTTT. Translated, it gives CASSLPSGGAEDTQYF.